Below are 16 T cell receptor beta chains sequenced from a single sample in a study of blood T cell repertoires in COVID-19. Clones were sequenced by immunoSEQ multiplex PCR, and TCRdb holds only the in-frame ones, with some missing. The sample consists of 150,000 or so clones, about 90% of them appearing once. Sequencing input: peripheral blood. Receptors originate from an elderly man with acute or convalescent COVID-19.

The rearrangement joins TRBV23-1 to TRBJ1-1; TRBD1 is a possible D gene (6 bases). TRBV23-1 counts as an open reading frame of uncertain function. The CDR3 is made up of 17 amino acids. Trimming removed 7 bases at V and 1 base at J, with 22 bases between. The CDR3 DNA is TGCGCCAGCACGCCGGGACATCCGACCCACTGGAACACTGAAGCTTTCTTT. Protein sequence: CASTPGHPTHWNTEAFF.

CDR3 in amino acids: CASSLAPWPGENYNEQFF. The CDR3 DNA reads TGTGCCAGCAGCTTAGCGCCCTGGCCAGGGGAAAACTACAATGAGCAGTTCTTC. The V and J genes are TRBV11-1 and TRBJ2-1; the D gene is possibly TRBD1 (6 bases). This CDR3 is built from 18 residues. With 0 bases removed from V and 3 bases from J, the gap between germline ends came to 18 bases. From germline, CDR1 is SGHAT and CDR2 FQDESV (reference sequence). Variable domain in full (rest from reference TRBV11-1 and TRBJ2-1): EAEVAQSPRYKITEKSQAVAFWCDPISGHATLYWYRQILGQGPELLVQFQDESVVDDSQLPKDRFSAERLKGVDSTLKIQPAELGDSAMYLCASSLAPWPGENYNEQFFGPGTRLTVL.

This clone has just a few counts. The chain combines TRBV2 with TRBJ1-2; TRBD1 is a possible D gene (6 bases). Trimming removed 6 bases at V and 2 bases at J, with 10 bases between. The CDR3 covers 13 residues. CDR1 and CDR2 (germline): SNHLY, FYNNEI. CDR3 in DNA: TGTGCCAGCAGAGCCGGGACAAACTATGGCTACACCTTC. Encoded protein: CASRAGTNYGYTF.

This rearrangement joins TRBV19 to TRBJ1-2; the match to TRBD1 covers 8 bases. CDR1 and CDR2 from the germline V gene are LNHDA and SQIVND (reference sequence). The trim removed 5 bases at V and 3 bases at J, leaving 8 bases unmatched. The CDR3 spans 15 residues. CDR3 loop: CASSQETGDHYGYTF. Written as DNA, the CDR3 is TGTGCCAGTAGTCAGGAGACAGGGGATCACTATGGCTACACCTTC. The full variable domain, completed using reference TRBV19 and TRBJ1-2, is DGGITQSPKYLFRKEGQNVTLSCEQNLNHDAMYWYRQDPGQGLRLIYYSQIVNDFQKGDIAEGYSVSREKKESFPLTVTSAQKNPTAFYLCASSQETGDHYGYTFGSGTRLTVV.

About this clone: Other nucleotide sequences in the sample specify the same CDR3. J is TRBJ2-1 and V is TRBV29-1, with a possible D match to TRBD2 (5 bases). This CDR3 is built from 15 residues. The V end was cut by 3 bases, the J end by 0 bases, with 12 bases between. Per the germline V gene, CDR1 is SQVTM and CDR2 is ANQGSEA. CDR3 nucleotides: TGCAGCGTTGAGGGCGGGCCGGACTCCTACAATGAGCAGTTCTTC. Translated, it gives CSVEGGPDSYNEQFF.

This rearrangement joins TRBV18 to TRBJ2-7; 9 bases match TRBD2. J was trimmed by 7 bases and V by 3 bases; bases with no gene match: 10. Germline V gives CDR1 KGHSH, CDR2 LQKENI. The CDR3 totals 15 residues. The CDR3 bases are TGTGCCAGCTCACCCCGCGGGGGGGCCTCACGGGAGCAGTACTTC. This codes for CASSPRGGASREQYF. Variable domain in full (rest from reference TRBV18 and TRBJ2-7): NAGVMQNPRHLVRRRGQEARLRCSPMKGHSHVYWYRQLPEEGLKFMVYLQKENIIDESGMPKERFSAEFPKEGPSILRIQQVVRGDSAAYFCASSPRGGASREQYFGPGTRLTVT.

The rearrangement links TRBV5-1 to TRBJ2-5; D might be TRBD2 (6 bases). The DNA end is more similar to TRBJ2-7, so the J call may be wrong. Germline CDR1 reads SGHRS; CDR2 reads YFSETQ. The CDR3 consists of 14 residues. The CDR3 region is CASSGIGSMYEQYF. In DNA, the CDR3 is TGCGCCAGCAGCGGGATCGGGAGTATGTACGAGCAGTACTTC.

The chain uses TRBV2 and TRBJ1-1, with 9 bases that match TRBD1. J was trimmed by 9 bases and V by 3 bases; bases with no gene match: 8. Germline-derived CDR1 and CDR2 are SNHLY and FYNNEI. This CDR3 is 14 amino acids long. The CDR3 bases are TGTGCCAGCAGTGACTCCGGGACAGGGTATCAAGCTTTCTTT. Its translation is CASSDSGTGYQAFF.

The genes are TRBV6-4 and TRBJ2-5; TRBD2 matches 7 bases. The CDR3 length is 13 residues. Germline V gene data show CDR1 as MRHNA and CDR2 as SNTAGT. V was clipped by 2 bases and J by 4 bases; unmatched bases: 1. In DNA, the CDR3 is TGTGCCAGCAGTGACACGGGGGGAGAGACCCAGTACTTC. Its protein is CASSDTGGETQYF.

This clone showed up just once. The chain joins TRBV5-1 to TRBJ2-4, with 8 bases that match TRBD1. Trimming removed 4 bases from V and 7 bases from J; junction bases left unmatched: 7. The CDR3 has 14 residues. Per germline, CDR1 SGHRS and CDR2 YFSETQ. The CDR3 nucleotides read TGCGCCAGCAGCCCCGGGACAGGTGGGAACATTCAGTACTTC. It is translated as CASSPGTGGNIQYF.

The J gene is TRBJ1-2, the V gene TRBV19; 8 bases match TRBD1. Unmatched junction bases numbered 5, after V lost 7 bases and J lost 4 bases. CDR3 length: 13 residues. CDR1 LNHDA and CDR2 SQIVND come from the germline V gene (reference sequence). This chain's CDR3 is CASTIGTGYGYTF. CDR3 nucleotide sequence: TGTGCCAGTACCATTGGGACAGGCTATGGCTACACCTTC.

The chain has TRBV7-2 and TRBJ2-5, with unresolved D. The ends were cut back, 0 bases at V and 7 bases at J, with 9 bases in the middle. The CDR3 sequence is 13 residues long. Germline-derived CDR1 and CDR2 are SGHTA and FQGNSA. In nucleotides, the CDR3 is TGTGCCAGCAGCTTAGCCCCTCCAGGGACCCAGTACTTC. Protein product: CASSLAPPGTQYF. Using reference TRBV7-2 and TRBJ2-5 for the parts outside the CDR3, the full variable domain is GAGVSQSPSNKVTEKGKDVELRCDPISGHTALYWYRQSLGQGLEFLIYFQGNSAPDKSGLPSDRFSAERTGGSVSTLTIQRTQQEDSAVYLCASSLAPPGTQYFGPGTRLLVL.

The rearrangement uses TRBV18 and TRBJ1-2; 10 nucleotides align to TRBD1. CDR3 size: 13 residues. The V segment lost 5 bases and the J segment 5 bases; nucleotides outside the gene matches: 2. Germline V gives CDR1 KGHSH, CDR2 LQKENI. The CDR3 reads CASSAGQGYGYTF. The CDR3 bases are TGTGCCAGCTCAGCGGGACAGGGGTATGGCTACACCTTC.

The rearrangement joins TRBV10-3 to TRBJ1-1; D gene ambiguous. The CDR3 length is 14 residues. Germline V gene lookup returns CDR1 ENHRY and CDR2 SYGVKD. Trimming pared 3 bases from V and 5 bases from J, leaving 13 bases between. CDR3 region: CAISESWGGTEAFF. CDR3 sequence (DNA): TGTGCCATCAGTGAATCGTGGGGAGGGACTGAAGCTTTCTTT.

V and J are TRBV5-1 and TRBJ2-2; D is possibly TRBD1 (6 bases). The ends were cut back, 2 bases at V and 3 bases at J, with 8 bases in the middle. Germline values: CDR1 SGHRS, CDR2 YFSETQ. The CDR3 consists of 14 residues. The CDR3 DNA reads TGCGCCAGCAGCTTACAGGGTCACACCGGGGAGCTGTTTTTT. Translation gives CASSLQGHTGELFF. Full variable domain (outside the CDR3, taken from reference TRBV5-1 and TRBJ2-2): KAGVTQTPRYLIKTRGQQVTLSCSPISGHRSVSWYQQTPGQGLQFLFEYFSETQRNKGNFPGRFSGRQFSNSRSEMNVSTLELGDSALYLCASSLQGHTGELFFGEGSRLTVL.

This rearrangement joins TRBV10-3 to TRBJ1-1; TRBD1 agrees at 8 bases. The length of the CDR3 is 14 residues. Germline V gives CDR1 ENHRY, CDR2 SYGVKD. J gave up 1 base and V 5 bases, and 3 bases lay outside the gene matches. Written as DNA, the CDR3 is TGTGCCATCAGTCAGGGGGCGCGGAACACTGAAGCTTTCTTT. It codes for CAISQGARNTEAFF.